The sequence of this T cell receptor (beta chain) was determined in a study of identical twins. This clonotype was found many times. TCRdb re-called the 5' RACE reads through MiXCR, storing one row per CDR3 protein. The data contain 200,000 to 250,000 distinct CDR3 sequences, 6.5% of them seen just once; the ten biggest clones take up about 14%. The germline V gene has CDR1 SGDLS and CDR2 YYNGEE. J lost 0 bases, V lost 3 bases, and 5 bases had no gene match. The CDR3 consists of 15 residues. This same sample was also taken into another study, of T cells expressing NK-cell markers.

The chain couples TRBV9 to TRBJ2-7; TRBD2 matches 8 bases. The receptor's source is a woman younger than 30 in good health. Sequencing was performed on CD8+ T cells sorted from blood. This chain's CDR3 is CASSAGSGISYEQYF. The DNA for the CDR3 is TGTGCCAGCAGCGCCGGTAGCGGGATCTCCTACGAGCAGTACTTC.